This T cell receptor beta chain derives from a study of CD8+ T cells in alopecia areata. Whole-study context: Treated patients swallowed 5 to 10 mg of oral tofacitinib twice daily.

cDNA prepared by RNA extraction and subsequent reverse transcription served as the template for sequencing. Sequencing used immunoSEQ multiplex PCR; TCRdb keeps in-frame clones, though not all of them. The profile shows 150,000 to 200,000 clones, under 80% of them singletons. In its sample, this clone was seen a few times. Its target is not known. V was trimmed by 4 bases and J by 8 bases, leaving 11 bases between them. In germline, CDR1 is SQVTM, CDR2 ANQGSEA. The CDR3 is 11 residues long. Indicated treatment: oral pan-JAK inhibitor, 5-10 mg twice daily. Whole-study results and caveats: Researchers report lesional scalp, most notably alopecia totalis/universalis, outstripped normal scalp in clonality.

The receptor was isolated from a human donor with alopecia areata. The J gene is TRBJ1-2, the V gene TRBV29-1; D is possibly TRBD1 (6 bases). The input for sequencing was CD4+ T cells sorted from blood, taken at week 49, from a patient treated with tofacitinib. The DNA for the CDR3 is TGCAGCGTTGTGGGGGCCGAAGGCTACACCTTC. It encodes CSVVGAEGYTF.